A single sample is the source of the 18 T cell receptor beta chains below, sequenced in a study of blood T cell repertoires in COVID-19. Method: immunoSEQ multiplex PCR; TCRdb's copy keeps in-frame clones and lacks some. The table includes roughly 220,000 clones, around 81% detected once. The sample consisted of peripheral blood. The receptors shown here come from a woman aged 55-69 years with acute or convalescent COVID-19.

This chain uses TRBV6-5 with TRBJ2-1; 8 positions match TRBD2. Germline V gene lookup returns CDR1 MNHEY and CDR2 SVGAGI. V lost 2 bases to trimming and J lost 4 bases; unmatched junction nucleotides: 7. The CDR3 is 16 residues long. CDR3 loop: CASSYPTSGGYNEQFF. The CDR3, as DNA: TGTGCCAGCAGTTACCCAACTAGCGGCGGATACAATGAGCAGTTCTTC.

This rearrangement joins TRBV11-2 to TRBJ1-1; 7 positions agree with TRBD1. V gave up 0 bases and J gave up 1 base; unmatched junction bases: 2. Looked up from germline, CDR1 is SGHAT and CDR2 is FQNNGV. The CDR3 is made up of 15 amino acids. In nucleotides, the CDR3 is TGTGCCAGCAGCTTAGAGAGGGGGCCGAACACTGAAGCTTTCTTT. Translating it yields CASSLERGPNTEAFF.

V and J are TRBV4-2 and TRBJ1-6; perhaps TRBD1 as D (5 bases). V was clipped by 5 bases and J by 7 bases, with 15 bases between them. The CDR3 is 15 residues long. Germline V CDR1 and CDR2: LGHNA, YNFKEQ. The CDR3 coding sequence is TGTGCCAGCAGCGACCGACAGAACAACAATTCACCCCTCCACTTT. Translated: CASSDRQNNNSPLHF.

The chain has TRBV28 and TRBJ1-1; D is perhaps TRBD1 (5 bases). Germline V gene sequence: CDR1 MDHEN, CDR2 SYDVKM. CDR3 length: 18 amino acids. The V and J ends lost 3 bases and 1 base respectively, with 21 bases between them. CDR3 sequence reads: CASSFVGAKGLRNTEAFF. The CDR3 DNA sequence: TGTGCCAGCAGTTTCGTAGGGGCGAAAGGATTGCGGAACACTGAAGCTTTCTTT.

The rearrangement uses TRBV3-1 (or the pseudogene TRBV3-2) and TRBJ2-1; D is possibly TRBD2 (6 bases). The V gene's germline CDR1 is LGHDT and CDR2 YNNKEL (reference sequence). The CDR3 length is 13 residues. V was shortened by 0 bases and J by 15 bases, with 15 bases between the two germline ends. The CDR3 sequence is CASSQEETSRRFF. DNA for the CDR3: TGTGCCAGCAGCCAAGAGGAGACTAGTCGCCGGTTCTTC.

The chain has TRBV9 and TRBJ2-1; 15 bases line up with TRBD2. The CDR3 loop spans 19 amino acids. V trimming: 3 bases; J trimming: 3 bases; junction bases outside the gene matches: 10. Germline V CDR1 and CDR2: SGDLS, YYNGEE. The CDR3: CASSAGLAGGSAFYNEQFF. The CDR3 DNA reads TGTGCCAGCAGCGCGGGACTAGCGGGGGGCTCAGCCTTCTACAATGAGCAGTTCTTC.

The CDR3 reads CASSQDMVSTNYGYTF. The CDR3 region has the DNA TGTGCCAGCAGCCAAGATATGGTCAGTACTAACTATGGCTACACCTTC. The chain has TRBV3-1 (or the pseudogene TRBV3-2) and TRBJ1-2; D unclear. In germline, CDR1 is LGHDT, CDR2 YNNKEL (reference sequence). The CDR3 sequence is 16 residues long. Trimming cost V 0 bases and J 0 bases, with 11 bases left between them.

The V gene is TRBV2, the J gene TRBJ1-6, with D possibly being TRBD1 (6 bases). With 6 bases removed from V and 9 bases from J, the gap between germline ends came to 15 bases. Per the germline V gene, CDR1 is SNHLY and CDR2 is FYNNEI. This CDR3 region has 14 residues. The CDR3 DNA is TGTGCCAGCAGAGCACAGGGTGGGGGTTCACCCCTCCACTTT. Residues: CASRAQGGGSPLHF.

This sequence joins TRBV19 and TRBJ1-1; perhaps TRBD1 as D (6 bases). CDR1 and CDR2 (germline): LNHDA, SQIVND (reference sequence). This CDR3 region has 12 residues. Trimming removed 5 bases from V and 11 bases from J, with 15 bases in between. CDR3 in amino acids: CASSSLTGRAFF. CDR3 coding DNA: TGTGCCAGTAGTTCCCTAACAGGGCGGGCTTTCTTT.

The V call is TRBV7-2, the J call TRBJ2-1; 7 nucleotides align to TRBD1. V lost 5 bases to trimming and J lost 5 bases; unmatched junction nucleotides: 6. The CDR3 extends over 14 amino acids. Germline V gene data show CDR1 as SGHTA and CDR2 as FQGNSA. Here the CDR3 DNA reads TGTGCCAGCAGCCGGGACAGCACTAACAATGAGCAGTTCTTC. This codes for CASSRDSTNNEQFF.

The genes are TRBV6-5 and TRBJ2-3, with D possibly TRBD1 on 5 matching bases. CDR3 length: 13 residues. The germline V gene has CDR1 MNHEY and CDR2 SVGAGI. V lost 5 bases and J lost 5, with 11 bases in between. The chain's CDR3 is CASSIDSLDTQYF. Here the CDR3 DNA reads TGTGCCAGCAGTATTGACAGCTTAGATACGCAGTATTTT.

This rearrangement joins TRBV6-1 to TRBJ2-5, with 9 bases identical to TRBD2. V gave up 3 bases and J gave up 0 bases; unmatched junction bases: 2. Germline loops: CDR1 MNHNS, CDR2 SASEGT. The CDR3 consists of 15 residues. The CDR3 nucleotides read TGTGCCAGCAGTGAGGCGGGGGGGTACCAAGAGACCCAGTACTTC. This gives the protein CASSEAGGYQETQYF.

This chain connects TRBV14 to TRBJ1-3; perhaps TRBD1 as D (5 bases). Deletions cut 2 bases from V and 0 bases from J, with 5 bases between. Germline CDR1 reads SGHDN; CDR2 reads FVKESK. The CDR3 is made up of 14 amino acids. The CDR3 bases are TGTGCCAGCAGCCAAAGGGGCTCTGGAAACACCATATATTTT. The encoded protein is CASSQRGSGNTIYF.

This clone was observed a few times. The chain links TRBV2 to TRBJ2-1, with 12 bases fitting TRBD2. V lost 6 bases to trimming and J lost 6 bases; unmatched junction nucleotides: 3. Germline loops: CDR1 SNHLY, CDR2 FYNNEI. The CDR3 is made up of 14 amino acids. The CDR3 DNA is TGTGCCAGCAGACTAGCGGGGGGTTTCAATGAGCAGTTCTTC. This translates into CASRLAGGFNEQFF.

This rearrangement joins TRBV27 to TRBJ1-1, with D unresolved. Germline values: CDR1 MNHEY, CDR2 SMNVEV (reference sequence). The CDR3 runs 13 residues. Trimming stripped 5 bases from V and 5 bases from J, with 12 bases between. CDR3 sequence reads: CASSPGSMTEAFF. DNA of the CDR3: TGTGCCAGCAGTCCCGGTTCTATGACTGAAGCTTTCTTT.

The chain recombines TRBV10-3 with TRBJ2-1; TRBD1 matches at 8 bases. The junction had 8 bases not matched to a gene; V was cut back by 10 bases and J by 3 bases. The CDR3 spans 14 residues. The germline CDR1 and CDR2 sequences are ENHRY and SYGVKD. CDR3 coding DNA: TGTGCCACCGAAACCGGGACAGGCTACAATGAGCAGTTCTTC. This encodes CATETGTGYNEQFF.

Turning to this clone: One end of the junction varies from germline; a read error may be responsible. The chain is built from TRBV7-6 and TRBJ2-3; 10 bases map to TRBD2. Per germline, CDR1 SGHVS and CDR2 FNYEAQ. This CDR3 has 16 amino acids. The CDR3 region has the DNA TGTGCCAGCAGCCTAGCTAGCGGGGGTCCCCGAGATACGCAGTATTTT. Translation gives CASSLASGGPRDTQYF.

The chain uses TRBV6-5 and TRBJ2-3; D unresolved. Trimming cost V 6 bases and J 0 bases, with 13 bases left between them. From germline, CDR1 is MNHEY and CDR2 SVGAGI. This CDR3 is 15 amino acids long. CDR3 loop: CASSPQVPSTDTQYF. In DNA, the CDR3 is TGTGCCAGCAGCCCACAAGTTCCTAGCACAGATACGCAGTATTTT.